This TCR beta chain was captured by sequencing in a study of shared clonotypes between healthy human individuals. Comments on this clone: Its antigen is currently unknown.

V dropped 3 bases and J dropped 6 bases, with 7 bases sitting between them. This CDR3 has 11 amino acids. Germline loops: CDR1 SQVTM, CDR2 ANQGSEA. Study-wide points: Among the subsets, naive ones generally showed larger estimated richness than memory ones. What rarefaction showed was incomplete sorted-subset sequencing despite large depth.

Over several immunoSEQ plates, each subset's genomic DNA was distributed in even portions. Produced via immunoSEQ multiplex PCR; TCRdb's table is partial and in-frame only. This table has around 1.1 million clones, approximately 77% appearing once. What was sequenced was memory CD4+ T cells from PBMCs. The subset is: CD45RA-negative fraction. V usage is TRBV29-1 and J usage is TRBJ2-3; TRBD2 might be the D (5 bases). This TCR was sampled from a man aged 18 to 30 in good health. Some clones in this sample may be carry-over from other donors' samples. CDR3 sequence reads: CSVEERDTQYF. CDR3 nucleotide sequence: TGCAGCGTTGAGGAGCGGGATACGCAGTATTTT.